The 9 T cell receptor beta chains presented below share a single source sample, sequenced in a study of OX40 agonist ivuxolimab in advanced cancers. Some clones are missing from TCRdb's copy, which holds only in-frame ones; the method was immunoSEQ multiplex PCR. The sample consists of 60,000 to 65,000 clones, 91% of them appearing once. The material sequenced was CD4+ or CD8+ T cells sorted from blood, taken in a trial of the OX40 agonist ivuxolimab. Receptors originate from an adult with an advanced solid tumor such as melanoma, head and neck, liver or kidney cancer.

The V call is TRBV7-3, the J call TRBJ1-1; no clear D. CDR1 and CDR2 (germline): SGHTA, FQGTGA. The V gene lost 4 bases and the J gene lost 3 bases, with 15 bases spanning the gap. This CDR3 is 15 amino acids long. CDR3 loop: CASSYGPGKHTEAFF. CDR3 nucleotide sequence: TGTGCCAGCAGCTATGGGCCGGGGAAGCACACTGAAGCTTTCTTT.

This sequence joins TRBV7-3 and TRBJ2-5, with D possibly TRBD2 on 6 matching bases. This CDR3 region has 13 residues. V was trimmed by 5 bases and J by 4 bases, leaving 11 bases between them. In germline, CDR1 is SGHTA, CDR2 FQGTGA. Written as DNA, the CDR3 is TGTGCCAGCAGCCGAGGGGAGGTAGAGACCCAGTACTTC. It yields the protein CASSRGEVETQYF.

The genes are TRBV5-1 and TRBJ2-3, with D tentatively TRBD2 (5 bases). From germline, CDR1 is SGHRS and CDR2 YFSETQ. The CDR3 is made up of 16 amino acids. V was cut by 1 base and J by 0 bases, with 12 bases left in between. The CDR3 here is CASSLSSGRSTDTQYF. For the CDR3, the DNA is TGCGCCAGCAGCTTGTCGAGCGGACGGAGCACAGATACGCAGTATTTT.

This rearrangement joins TRBV5-4 to TRBJ2-5; D uncertain. The CDR3 covers 12 residues. Germline V gene lookup returns CDR1 SGHNT and CDR2 YYREEE (reference sequence). With 3 bases removed from V and 6 bases from J, the gap between germline ends came to 9 bases. The CDR3 nucleotides are TGTGCCAGCAGCTCTGACTCGAAGACCCAGTACTTC. This codes for CASSSDSKTQYF.

The chain uses TRBV10-2 and TRBJ2-1; D is possibly TRBD2 (6 bases). Germline loops: CDR1 WSHSY, CDR2 SAAADI. This CDR3 has 14 amino acids. V was shortened by 7 bases and J by 2 bases, with 12 bases between the two germline ends. The CDR3 region has the DNA TGCGCCAGCATGGGCGGGAAGACCTACAATGAGCAGTTCTTC. As protein: CASMGGKTYNEQFF.

The rearrangement uses TRBV10-3 and TRBJ2-7; 8 nucleotides line up with TRBD2. V gave up 10 bases and J gave up 4 bases; unmatched junction bases: 6. Germline CDR1 is ENHRY and CDR2 is SYGVKD. CDR3 length equals 12 residues. In nucleotides, the CDR3 is TGTGCCACCACTAGCGGACATTACGAGCAGTACTTC. As protein: CATTSGHYEQYF.

For this clone: The identical CDR3 is also encoded by other nucleotide sequences in the sample. CDR3 DNA sequence: TGTGCCAGCAGCTTAGAGGGAAACACTGAAGCTTTCTTT. Translated: CASSLEGNTEAFF. The gene calls are TRBV7-2 and TRBJ1-1; no definite D call. Trimming removed 1 base from V and 2 bases from J, with 5 bases in between. The CDR3 is 13 residues long. CDR1 and CDR2 from the germline V gene are SGHTA and FQGNSA. Full variable domain (missing parts from reference TRBV7-2 and TRBJ1-1): GAGVSQSPSNKVTEKGKDVELRCDPISGHTALYWYRQSLGQGLEFLIYFQGNSAPDKSGLPSDRFSAERTGGSVSTLTIQRTQQEDSAVYLCASSLEGNTEAFFGQGTRLTVV.

This rearrangement joins TRBV28 to TRBJ1-4; no clear D. The CDR3 extends over 12 amino acids. V was clipped by 8 bases and J by 3 bases, with 7 bases between them. CDR1 MDHEN and CDR2 SYDVKM come from the germline V gene. The CDR3, as DNA: TGTGCCAGCGAAGGTGCTAATGAAAAACTGTTTTTT. Encoded protein: CASEGANEKLFF.

The chain couples TRBV5-6 to TRBJ2-6, with 8 bases identical to TRBD1. In germline, CDR1 is SGHDT, CDR2 YYEEEE. CDR3 length: 18 amino acids. V lost 0 bases, J lost 0 bases, and 5 bases stayed unmatched. The CDR3, as DNA: TGTGCCAGCAGCTTGGTGGGGACAGGCACCTCTGGGGCCAACGTCCTGACTTTC. Translation gives CASSLVGTGTSGANVLTF. Full variable domain (outside the CDR3, taken from reference TRBV5-6 and TRBJ2-6): DAGVTQSPTHLIKTRGQQVTLRCSPKSGHDTVSWYQQALGQGPQFIFQYYEEEERQRGNFPDRFSGHQFPNYSSELNVNALLLGDSALYLCASSLVGTGTSGANVLTFGAGSRLTVL.